This is a list of T cell receptor beta chains from one sample in a study of cytomegalovirus exposure and HLA in healthy donors. Only in-frame clones appear in the TCRdb table, and some are missing; sequencing was by immunoSEQ multiplex PCR. Of more than 130,000 clones in the sample, approximately 80% were seen once. Sequenced sample: PBMCs. Every receptor here comes from a male donor in good health and CMV-seronegative. Each CDR3 is given with its conserved first and last residue. The order of the fields is D gene, J gene, V gene, clone size, CDR3 length, CDR3 DNA, CDR3 protein. The D gene is left open where the match is weak. Clone size is given for some rows only: seen once, a few or many times, or a class if the clone is expanded.

D gene: -
J gene: TRBJ2-1
V gene: TRBV9
clone size: -
CDR3 length: 15
CDR3 DNA: TGTGCCAGCAGCACGGACAGTAGCTCCTACAATGAGCAGTTCTTC
CDR3 protein: CASSTDSSSYNEQFF

D gene: -
J gene: TRBJ2-7
V gene: TRBV13
clone size: -
CDR3 length: 14
CDR3 DNA: TGTGCCAGCAGCTTAGGATCGTCGAGCTACGAGCAGTACTTC
CDR3 protein: CASSLGSSSYEQYF

D gene: -
J gene: TRBJ1-2
V gene: TRBV6-5
clone size: -
CDR3 length: 14
CDR3 DNA: TGTGCCAGCAGTCCGCTAGGGAGGGCGCATGGCTACACCTTC
CDR3 protein: CASSPLGRAHGYTF

D gene: TRBD1
J gene: TRBJ1-2
V gene: TRBV7-2
clone size: -
CDR3 length: 13
CDR3 DNA: TGTGCCAGCAGCCCGGGACAGGGCTATGGCTACACCTTC
CDR3 protein: CASSPGQGYGYTF

D gene: TRBD1
J gene: TRBJ2-2
V gene: TRBV11-2
clone size: -
CDR3 length: 16
CDR3 DNA: TGTGCCAGCAGTACTGGGACAGGGGGACGGACCGGGGAGCTGTTTTTT
CDR3 protein: CASSTGTGGRTGELFF

D gene: -
J gene: TRBJ1-1
V gene: TRBV19
clone size: -
CDR3 length: 14
CDR3 DNA: TGTGCCAGTAGTAATGACGTCAGGAGGCCGACGGCTTTCTTT
CDR3 protein: CASSNDVRRPTAFF

D gene: -
J gene: TRBJ2-1
V gene: TRBV28
clone size: -
CDR3 length: 12
CDR3 DNA: TGTGCCAGCAAGGCGGGTAAGAATGAGCAGTTCTTC
CDR3 protein: CASKAGKNEQFF

D gene: TRBD1
J gene: TRBJ2-7
V gene: TRBV5-1
clone size: -
CDR3 length: 15
CDR3 DNA: TGCGCCAGCAGTCCAGCCGGGACAGGGGTGCGCGAGCAGTACTTC
CDR3 protein: CASSPAGTGVREQYF

D gene: TRBD1
J gene: TRBJ2-7
V gene: TRBV28
clone size: -
CDR3 length: 15
CDR3 DNA: TGTGCCAGCAGTGGAGGGGACAGGGGCCCCTACGAGCAGTACTTC
CDR3 protein: CASSGGDRGPYEQYF

D gene: -
J gene: TRBJ2-7
V gene: TRBV7-9
clone size: -
CDR3 length: 13
CDR3 DNA: TGTGCCAGCAGCCTACCTTCCTCCTACGAGCAGTACTTC
CDR3 protein: CASSLPSSYEQYF

D gene: -
J gene: TRBJ2-5
V gene: TRBV4-2
clone size: -
CDR3 length: 14
CDR3 DNA: TGTGCCAGCAGCCAAGTACTAGCTGGCGAGACCCAGTACTTC
CDR3 protein: CASSQVLAGETQYF

D gene: -
J gene: TRBJ2-7
V gene: TRBV4-3
clone size: -
CDR3 length: 14
CDR3 DNA: TGCGCCAGCAGCCAAGAGGGGCCTCCCTACGAGCAGTACTTC
CDR3 protein: CASSQEGPPYEQYF

D gene: -
J gene: TRBJ2-3
V gene: TRBV11-2
clone size: -
CDR3 length: 14
CDR3 DNA: TGTGCCAGCAGCCCCCTGGCTTTGGCAGATACGCAGTATTTT
CDR3 protein: CASSPLALADTQYF

D gene: -
J gene: TRBJ2-5
V gene: TRBV4-1
clone size: -
CDR3 length: 15
CDR3 DNA: TGCGCCAGCAGCCCTGCTAGGGGACTGATGGAGACCCAGTACTTC
CDR3 protein: CASSPARGLMETQYF

D gene: -
J gene: TRBJ1-5
V gene: TRBV2
clone size: few
CDR3 length: 14
CDR3 DNA: TGTGCCAGCAGTGAGGACTTACAGTATCAGCCCCAGCATTTT
CDR3 protein: CASSEDLQYQPQHF

D gene: TRBD1
J gene: TRBJ2-5
V gene: TRBV6-5
clone size: -
CDR3 length: 14
CDR3 DNA: TGTGCCAGCAAGAGCAGGGGGCCGGGAGAGACCCAGTACTTC
CDR3 protein: CASKSRGPGETQYF

D gene: -
J gene: TRBJ2-7
V gene: TRBV6-6
clone size: -
CDR3 length: 13
CDR3 DNA: TGTGCCAGCAGCAAACAGGGAACCTACGAGCAGTACTTC
CDR3 protein: CASSKQGTYEQYF

D gene: TRBD1
J gene: TRBJ1-3
V gene: TRBV7-9
clone size: -
CDR3 length: 18
CDR3 DNA: TGTGCCAGCAGCTTAAAGGAGGACAGGTACAACTCTGGAAACACCATATATTTT
CDR3 protein: CASSLKEDRYNSGNTIYF

D gene: -
J gene: TRBJ1-2
V gene: TRBV5-8
clone size: -
CDR3 length: 15
CDR3 DNA: TGTGCCAGCAGCACAACTGCCCGGGTTTCCTATGGCTACACCTTC
CDR3 protein: CASSTTARVSYGYTF

D gene: -
J gene: TRBJ1-2
V gene: TRBV10-2
clone size: -
CDR3 length: 15
CDR3 DNA: TGCGCCAGCAGTGAAGACTGGCTTACCTCCTATGGCTACACCTTC
CDR3 protein: CASSEDWLTSYGYTF

D gene: TRBD1
J gene: TRBJ2-1
V gene: TRBV28
clone size: -
CDR3 length: 13
CDR3 DNA: TGTGCCAGCAGTTTAGACAGGGACAATGAGCAGTTCTTC
CDR3 protein: CASSLDRDNEQFF

D gene: TRBD1
J gene: TRBJ1-4
V gene: TRBV5-4
clone size: -
CDR3 length: 14
CDR3 DNA: TGTGCCAGCAGCTCGACAGGGAGGAACGAAAAACTGTTTTTT
CDR3 protein: CASSSTGRNEKLFF

D gene: -
J gene: TRBJ2-7
V gene: TRBV6-1
clone size: once
CDR3 length: 16
CDR3 DNA: TGTGCCAGCAGTGAAGCGCTTAGGGGCCATCTCTACGAGCAGTACTTC
CDR3 protein: CASSEALRGHLYEQYF

D gene: -
J gene: TRBJ2-5
V gene: TRBV28
clone size: -
CDR3 length: 14
CDR3 DNA: TGTGCCAGCAGTCCGCTCGTGGGAGAAGAGACCCAGTACTTC
CDR3 protein: CASSPLVGEETQYF

D gene: -
J gene: TRBJ1-4
V gene: TRBV28
clone size: -
CDR3 length: 15
CDR3 DNA: TGTGCCAGCAGTCCCCCCGGGTCCGGGGGGGAAAAACTGTTTTTT
CDR3 protein: CASSPPGSGGEKLFF

D gene: -
J gene: TRBJ2-1
V gene: TRBV7-2
clone size: -
CDR3 length: 11
CDR3 DNA: TGTGCCAGCAGCATGAGAAATGAGCAGTTCTTC
CDR3 protein: CASSMRNEQFF

D gene: -
J gene: TRBJ2-7
V gene: TRBV7-2
clone size: -
CDR3 length: 13
CDR3 DNA: TGTGCCAGCAGCGCCCCAGCGGGCTACGAGCAGTACTTC
CDR3 protein: CASSAPAGYEQYF

D gene: -
J gene: TRBJ1-1
V gene: TRBV30
clone size: once
CDR3 length: 14
CDR3 DNA: TGTGCCTGGAACCCCGGACAGTTGAACACTGAAGCTTTCTTT
CDR3 protein: CAWNPGQLNTEAFF

D gene: -
J gene: TRBJ2-4
V gene: TRBV15
clone size: -
CDR3 length: 14
CDR3 DNA: TGTGCCACCAGCAATGGACTAGCCAAAAACATTCAGTACTTC
CDR3 protein: CATSNGLAKNIQYF

D gene: TRBD1
J gene: TRBJ1-5
V gene: TRBV2
clone size: -
CDR3 length: 14
CDR3 DNA: TGTGCCAGCAGGGTCGACAGGGTTGATCAGCCCCAGCATTTT
CDR3 protein: CASRVDRVDQPQHF

D gene: -
J gene: TRBJ1-3
V gene: TRBV9
clone size: -
CDR3 length: 15
CDR3 DNA: TGTGCCAGCAGCGACAGGGAGTACTCTGGAAACACCATATATTTT
CDR3 protein: CASSDREYSGNTIYF

D gene: TRBD1
J gene: TRBJ1-5
V gene: TRBV19
clone size: -
CDR3 length: 13
CDR3 DNA: TGTGCCAGTAGTATGGACAGGGTTCAGCCCCAGCATTTT
CDR3 protein: CASSMDRVQPQHF

D gene: -
J gene: TRBJ1-2
V gene: TRBV30
clone size: -
CDR3 length: 13
CDR3 DNA: TGTGCCTGGAGTGTACGACAGAACTATGGCTACACCTTC
CDR3 protein: CAWSVRQNYGYTF

D gene: -
J gene: TRBJ1-2
V gene: TRBV5-1
clone size: -
CDR3 length: 14
CDR3 DNA: TGCGCCAGCAGCTTGGGGGGCACTAACTATGGCTACACCTTC
CDR3 protein: CASSLGGTNYGYTF

D gene: -
J gene: TRBJ2-2
V gene: TRBV2
clone size: -
CDR3 length: 13
CDR3 DNA: TGTGCCAGCATGGGGAGATACACCGGGGAGCTGTTTTTT
CDR3 protein: CASMGRYTGELFF

D gene: -
J gene: TRBJ2-2
V gene: TRBV11-2
clone size: few
CDR3 length: 14
CDR3 DNA: TGTGCCAGCAAAGGACTCGGGCCATTCGGGGAGCTGTTTTTT
CDR3 protein: CASKGLGPFGELFF

D gene: -
J gene: TRBJ2-7
V gene: TRBV11-2
clone size: -
CDR3 length: 12
CDR3 DNA: TGTGCCAGCAGCTGGGGGCCTGTAGAGCAGTACTTC
CDR3 protein: CASSWGPVEQYF

D gene: TRBD2
J gene: TRBJ2-1
V gene: TRBV4-3
clone size: -
CDR3 length: 17
CDR3 DNA: TGCGCCAGCAGGGAAGAGGCCCTAGCGGGGGGAGGGTATGAGCAGTTCTTC
CDR3 protein: CASREEALAGGGYEQFF

D gene: TRBD1
J gene: TRBJ1-2
V gene: TRBV2
clone size: -
CDR3 length: 12
CDR3 DNA: TGTGCTACAGGACAGGGGTTGGGTGGCTACACCTTC
CDR3 protein: CATGQGLGGYTF

D gene: -
J gene: TRBJ2-7
V gene: TRBV9
clone size: -
CDR3 length: 15
CDR3 DNA: TGTGCCAGCAGCGTAGAAGGCGGCAGGGCCCACGAGCAGTACTTC
CDR3 protein: CASSVEGGRAHEQYF

D gene: -
J gene: TRBJ2-3
V gene: TRBV9
clone size: -
CDR3 length: 15
CDR3 DNA: TGTGCCAGCAGCCCCCAGGCGGGGAGCACAGATACGCAGTATTTT
CDR3 protein: CASSPQAGSTDTQYF

D gene: TRBD1
J gene: TRBJ1-1
V gene: TRBV28
clone size: few
CDR3 length: 18
CDR3 DNA: TGTGCCAGCAGTCCACCCCGGGCCGGGACAGGGCAATCCACTGAAGCTTTCTTT
CDR3 protein: CASSPPRAGTGQSTEAFF

D gene: TRBD1
J gene: TRBJ2-3
V gene: TRBV5-1
clone size: -
CDR3 length: 15
CDR3 DNA: TGCGCCAGCAGCCGGGACAGGGGGCGCTTAGATACGCAGTATTTT
CDR3 protein: CASSRDRGRLDTQYF

D gene: -
J gene: TRBJ1-1
V gene: TRBV5-1
clone size: few
CDR3 length: 14
CDR3 DNA: TGCGCCAGCAGCTTGCAGGTCGTGAACACTGAAGCTTTCTTT
CDR3 protein: CASSLQVVNTEAFF

D gene: TRBD1
J gene: TRBJ1-6
V gene: TRBV5-4
clone size: -
CDR3 length: 15
CDR3 DNA: TGTGCCAGCAGCTCTCCTGGGACAGCCAACTCACCCCTCCACTTT
CDR3 protein: CASSSPGTANSPLHF

D gene: -
J gene: TRBJ1-1
V gene: TRBV7-2
clone size: -
CDR3 length: 14
CDR3 DNA: TGTGCCAGCAGCTTATCCGGGGGGAACACTGAAGCTTTCTTT
CDR3 protein: CASSLSGGNTEAFF

D gene: -
J gene: TRBJ1-2
V gene: TRBV30
clone size: few
CDR3 length: 16
CDR3 DNA: TGTGCCTGGAGGGAGGGAGGGCCGAGGACCTTCTATGGCTACACCTTC
CDR3 protein: CAWREGGPRTFYGYTF

D gene: TRBD1
J gene: TRBJ1-3
V gene: TRBV13
clone size: -
CDR3 length: 16
CDR3 DNA: TGTGCCAGCAGCCCCGGGACAGAGTACTTTGGAAACACCATATATTTT
CDR3 protein: CASSPGTEYFGNTIYF